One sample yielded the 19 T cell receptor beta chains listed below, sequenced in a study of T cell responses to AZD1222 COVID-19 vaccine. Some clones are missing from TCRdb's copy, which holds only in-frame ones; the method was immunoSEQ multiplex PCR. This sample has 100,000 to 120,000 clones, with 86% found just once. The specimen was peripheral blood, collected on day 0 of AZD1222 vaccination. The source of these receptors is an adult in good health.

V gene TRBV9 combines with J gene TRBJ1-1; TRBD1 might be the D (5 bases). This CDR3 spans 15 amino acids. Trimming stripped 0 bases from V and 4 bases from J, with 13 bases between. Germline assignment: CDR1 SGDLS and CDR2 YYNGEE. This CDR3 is CASSVGWQGVTEAFF. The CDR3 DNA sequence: TGTGCCAGCAGCGTAGGATGGCAGGGTGTCACTGAAGCTTTCTTT.

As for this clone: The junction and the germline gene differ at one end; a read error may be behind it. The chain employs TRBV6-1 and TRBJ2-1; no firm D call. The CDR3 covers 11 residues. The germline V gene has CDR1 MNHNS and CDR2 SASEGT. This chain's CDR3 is CASSEEGAPLF. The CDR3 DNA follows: TGTGCCAGCAGTGAAGAAGGTGCCCCGCTCTTC.

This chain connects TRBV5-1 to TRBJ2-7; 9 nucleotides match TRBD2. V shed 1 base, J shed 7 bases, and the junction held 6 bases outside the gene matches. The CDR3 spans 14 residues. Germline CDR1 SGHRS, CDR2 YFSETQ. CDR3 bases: TGCGCCAGCAGCTTGTCCAGCGGGGGGCGGGAGCAGTACTTC. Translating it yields CASSLSSGGREQYF.

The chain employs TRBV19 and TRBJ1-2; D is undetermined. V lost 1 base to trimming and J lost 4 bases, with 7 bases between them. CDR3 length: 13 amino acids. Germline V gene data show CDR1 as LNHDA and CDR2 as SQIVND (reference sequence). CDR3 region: CASSIGAAYGYTF. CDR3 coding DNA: TGTGCCAGTAGTATAGGGGCAGCCTATGGCTACACCTTC.

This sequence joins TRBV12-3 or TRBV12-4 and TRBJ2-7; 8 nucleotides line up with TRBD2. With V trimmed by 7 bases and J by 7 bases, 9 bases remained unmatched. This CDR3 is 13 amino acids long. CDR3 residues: CASKPTGGSEQYF. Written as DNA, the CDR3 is TGTGCCAGCAAACCGACGGGGGGGAGTGAGCAGTACTTC.

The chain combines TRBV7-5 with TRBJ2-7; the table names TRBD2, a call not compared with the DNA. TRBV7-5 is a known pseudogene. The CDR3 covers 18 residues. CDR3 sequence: CVRSPKGRLAGDAYEQYF. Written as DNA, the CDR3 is TGTGTCAGAAGCCCAAAGGGCCGACTAGCGGGGGATGCTTACGAGCAGTACTTC.

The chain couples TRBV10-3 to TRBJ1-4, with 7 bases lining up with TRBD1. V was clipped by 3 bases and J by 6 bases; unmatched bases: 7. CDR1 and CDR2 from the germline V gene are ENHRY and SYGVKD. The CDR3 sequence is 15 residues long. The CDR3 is CAISDRQGGDEKLFF. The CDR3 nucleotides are TGTGCCATCAGTGATCGACAGGGAGGCGATGAAAAACTGTTTTTT.

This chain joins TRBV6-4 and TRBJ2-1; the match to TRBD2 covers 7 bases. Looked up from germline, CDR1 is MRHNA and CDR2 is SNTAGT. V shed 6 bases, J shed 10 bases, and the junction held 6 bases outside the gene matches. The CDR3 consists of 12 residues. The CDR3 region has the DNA TGTGCCAGCAGGGGCCTCGGGGGGGAGCAGTTCTTC. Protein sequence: CASRGLGGEQFF.

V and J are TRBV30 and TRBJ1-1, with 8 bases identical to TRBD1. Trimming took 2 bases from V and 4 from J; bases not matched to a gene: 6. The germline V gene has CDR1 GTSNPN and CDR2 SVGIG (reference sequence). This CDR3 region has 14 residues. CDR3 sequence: CAWSRNRGGTEAFF. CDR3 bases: TGTGCCTGGAGTAGAAACAGGGGGGGCACTGAAGCTTTCTTT.

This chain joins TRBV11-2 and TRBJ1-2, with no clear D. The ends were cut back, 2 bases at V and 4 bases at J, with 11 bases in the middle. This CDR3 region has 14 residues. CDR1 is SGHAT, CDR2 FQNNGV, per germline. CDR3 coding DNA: TGTGCCAGCAGCTTAAGGCAGCAAAGCTATGGCTACACCTTC. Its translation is CASSLRQQSYGYTF.

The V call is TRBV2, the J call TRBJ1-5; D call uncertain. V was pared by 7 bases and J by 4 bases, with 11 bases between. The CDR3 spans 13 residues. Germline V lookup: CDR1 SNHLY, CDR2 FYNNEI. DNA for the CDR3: TGTGCCAGCACTGTGGGGAGGAATCAGCCCCAGCATTTT. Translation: CASTVGRNQPQHF.

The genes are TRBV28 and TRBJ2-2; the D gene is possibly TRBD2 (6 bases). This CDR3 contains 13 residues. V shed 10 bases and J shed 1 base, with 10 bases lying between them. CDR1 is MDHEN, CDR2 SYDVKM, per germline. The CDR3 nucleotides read TGTGCCACCGGGACTGTGAACACCGGGGAGCTGTTTTTT. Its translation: CATGTVNTGELFF.

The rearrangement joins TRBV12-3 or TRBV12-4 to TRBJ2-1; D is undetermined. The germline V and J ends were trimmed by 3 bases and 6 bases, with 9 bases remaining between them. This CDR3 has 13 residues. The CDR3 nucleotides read TGTGCCAGCAGTTTTGGGAATCGCAATGAGCAGTTCTTC. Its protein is CASSFGNRNEQFF.

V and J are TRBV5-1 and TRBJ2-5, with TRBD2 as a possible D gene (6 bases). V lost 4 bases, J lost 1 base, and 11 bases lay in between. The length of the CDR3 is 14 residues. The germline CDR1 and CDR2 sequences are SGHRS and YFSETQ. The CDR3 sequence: CASSDGGVQETQYF. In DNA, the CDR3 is TGCGCCAGCAGCGATGGAGGGGTCCAAGAGACCCAGTACTTC.

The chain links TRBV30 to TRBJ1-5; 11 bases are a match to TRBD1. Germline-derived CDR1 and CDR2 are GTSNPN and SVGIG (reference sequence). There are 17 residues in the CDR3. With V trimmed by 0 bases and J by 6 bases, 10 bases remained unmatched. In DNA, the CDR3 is TGTGCCTGGAGTGTACGGTTCGGACAGGGGGCCGGTCAGCCCCAGCATTTT. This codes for CAWSVRFGQGAGQPQHF.

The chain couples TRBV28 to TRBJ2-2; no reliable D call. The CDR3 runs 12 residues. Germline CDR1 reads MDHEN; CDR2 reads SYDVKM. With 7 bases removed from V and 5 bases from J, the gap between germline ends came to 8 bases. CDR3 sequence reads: CASTPVTGELFF. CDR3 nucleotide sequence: TGTGCCAGCACCCCGGTAACCGGGGAGCTGTTTTTT.

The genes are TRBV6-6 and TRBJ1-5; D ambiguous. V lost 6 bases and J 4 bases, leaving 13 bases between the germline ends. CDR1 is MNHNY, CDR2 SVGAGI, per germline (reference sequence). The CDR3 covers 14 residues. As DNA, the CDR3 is TGTGCCAGCAGCTCGTCGGCAGAAAATCAGCCCCAGCATTTT. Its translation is CASSSSAENQPQHF.

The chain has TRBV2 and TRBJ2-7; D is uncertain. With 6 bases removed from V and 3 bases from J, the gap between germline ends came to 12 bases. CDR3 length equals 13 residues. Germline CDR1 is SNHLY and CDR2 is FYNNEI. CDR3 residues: CASRVNIYYEQYF. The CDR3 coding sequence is TGTGCCAGCAGGGTTAACATATACTACGAGCAGTACTTC.

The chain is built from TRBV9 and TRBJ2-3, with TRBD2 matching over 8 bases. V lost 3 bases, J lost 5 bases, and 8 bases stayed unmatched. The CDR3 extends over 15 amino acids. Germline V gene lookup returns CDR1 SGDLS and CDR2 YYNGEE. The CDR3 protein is CASSAGGLVRDTQYF. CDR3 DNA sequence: TGTGCCAGCAGCGCCGGGGGACTAGTCCGAGATACGCAGTATTTT.